A selection of T cell receptor beta chains follows, all from one sample in a study of cytomegalovirus exposure and HLA in healthy donors. Some clones are missing from TCRdb's copy, which holds only in-frame ones; the method was immunoSEQ multiplex PCR. The sample includes 100,000 or so clones, about three quarters of them seen just once. The sample taken for sequencing was PBMCs. The source is a woman in her thirties or forties in good health and CMV-seropositive. CDR3s include the opening cysteine and the closing phenylalanine or tryptophan. D genes are given only for firm matches. Size is omitted from some rows. Given values are once, few, many or a class for expanded clones.

>TRBD2|TRBJ2-3|once|TRBV30
CAWSSGGLGADTQYF
TGTGCCTGGAGTAGCGGGGGGTTGGGCGCAGATACGCAGTATTTT
>TRBD2|TRBJ2-3|NA|TRBV9
CASSDKGTRTNNWGPDTQYF
TGTGCCAGCAGCGACAAGGGGACTAGGACCAATAACTGGGGCCCAGATACGCAGTATTTT
>TRBD2|TRBJ2-1|NA|TRBV5-1
CASRPGLAGGRSPEQFF
TGCGCCAGCAGACCGGGACTAGCGGGGGGAAGGTCCCCTGAGCAGTTCTTC
>NA|TRBJ2-1|NA|TRBV30
CAWTYLGQSNNEQFF
TGTGCCTGGACCTACCTCGGACAAAGTAACAATGAGCAGTTCTTC
>NA|TRBJ1-2|NA|TRBV6-6
CASSYSVENYGYTF
TGTGCCAGCAGTTACTCGGTAGAAAACTATGGCTACACCTTC
>TRBD1|TRBJ1-1|NA|TRBV10-1
CASRSDREGTEAFF
TGCGCCAGCAGGTCGGACAGGGAAGGCACTGAAGCTTTCTTT
>TRBD2|TRBJ2-7|NA|TRBV5-1
CASSPGEGVGKGEQYF
TGCGCCAGCAGCCCCGGGGAGGGCGTGGGGAAAGGCGAGCAGTACTTC
>TRBD2|TRBJ2-1|NA|TRBV30
CAWSAGLENEQFF
TGTGCCTGGAGTGCGGGACTAGAGAATGAGCAGTTCTTC
>TRBD2|TRBJ2-1|NA|TRBV6-4
CASSATSGGNEQFF
TGTGCCAGCAGTGCCACTAGCGGGGGAAATGAGCAGTTCTTC
>TRBD1|TRBJ1-4|NA|TRBV11-2
CASSLLGGQGKKLFF
TGTGCCAGCAGCTTATTGGGAGGACAGGGGAAAAAACTGTTTTTT
>NA|TRBJ1-6|NA|TRBV6-5
CASGGVGHSFALHF
TGTGCCAGTGGGGGGGTTGGACACTCATTCGCCCTCCACTTT
>TRBD1|TRBJ1-4|NA|TRBV7-8
CASSPDRATNEKLFF
TGTGCCAGCAGCCCGGACAGGGCAACTAATGAAAAACTGTTTTTT
>NA|TRBJ2-5|NA|TRBV2
CASMAGAGETQYF
TGTGCCAGCATGGCGGGGGCGGGGGAGACCCAGTACTTC
>TRBD2|TRBJ2-3|NA|TRBV5-4
CASRILAGGGDTQYF
TGTGCCAGCAGGATACTAGCGGGGGGGGGAGATACGCAGTATTTT